The 23 T cell receptor beta chains below come from one sample, sequenced in a study of cytomegalovirus exposure and HLA in healthy donors (dated by TCRdb to about 2017). The library was produced with the immunoSEQ multiplex PCR assay. For the multiplex PCR, a mixture combining 60 forward primers for TCR Vbeta segments and 13 reverse primers for TCR Jbeta segments was used. TCRdb limited this immuneACCESS table to in-frame rearrangements with V and J called. A share of clones is missing; checked studies link under half to unresolved V genes, and the rest is unexplained. This sample comprises about 150,000 clones, roughly 70% of them detected only once. The ten biggest clones cover 2.5% to 3.5% of the sample. The material sequenced was PBMCs. The receptors shown here come from a male donor in good health and CMV-seronegative.

Here the CDR3 reads CAWPRGGRHGYTF. Written as DNA, the CDR3 is TGTGCCTGGCCTAGGGGGGGTAGGCATGGCTACACCTTC. V and J are TRBV30 and TRBJ1-2, with D possibly being TRBD1 (6 bases). Germline CDR1 GTSNPN, CDR2 SVGIG (reference sequence). V dropped 5 bases and J dropped 6 bases, with 16 bases sitting between them. The CDR3 has 13 residues.

The rearrangement uses TRBV14 and TRBJ2-5; D is uncertain. This CDR3 has 15 amino acids. CDR1 is SGHDN and CDR2 is FVKESK in the germline V gene. V lost 1 base to trimming and J lost 4 bases, with 13 bases between them. CDR3 bases: TGTGCCAGCAGCCAAGTACTCCTAAGCCGAGAGACCCAGTACTTC. Residues: CASSQVLLSRETQYF. The whole variable domain, filled in from reference TRBV14 and TRBJ2-5, reads EAGVTQFPSHSVIEKGQTVTLRCDPISGHDNLYWYRRVMGKEIKFLLHFVKESKQDESGMPNNRFLAERTGGTYSTLKVQPAELEDSGVYFCASSQVLLSRETQYFGPGTRLLVL.

The rearrangement links TRBV19 to TRBJ1-2; maybe TRBD1 (6 bases). Germline V gene data show CDR1 as LNHDA and CDR2 as SQIVND (reference sequence). CDR3 length: 13 residues. The V gene lost 9 bases and the J gene lost 5 bases, with 16 bases spanning the gap. CDR3 sequence reads: CASQLDRKYGYTF. DNA for the CDR3: TGTGCCAGCCAACTCGACAGGAAGTATGGCTACACCTTC.

The chain joins TRBV30 to TRBJ2-5, with D hard to call. Trimming shortened V by 0 bases and J by 5 bases, and 4 bases separated the two germline ends. CDR3 length: 11 residues. Germline V gene lookup returns CDR1 GTSNPN and CDR2 SVGIG (reference sequence). The CDR3 reads CAWSVSETQYF. The DNA for the CDR3 is TGTGCCTGGAGTGTATCTGAGACCCAGTACTTC.

The chain links TRBV6-5 to TRBJ2-7; D gene ambiguous. Germline V gene lookup returns CDR1 MNHEY and CDR2 SVGAGI. The CDR3 is 11 residues long. The V end was cut by 5 bases, the J end by 6 bases, with 8 bases between. CDR3 in amino acids: CASSNNIEQYF. CDR3 bases: TGTGCCAGCAGTAATAACATCGAGCAGTACTTC.

This clone was detected a few times. The chain is built from TRBV7-9 and TRBJ2-7; the match to TRBD2 covers 11 bases. V shed 5 bases, J shed 0 bases, and the junction held 6 bases outside the gene matches. Germline V gene data show CDR1 as SEHNR and CDR2 as FQNEAQ (reference sequence). The CDR3 is made up of 16 amino acids. In DNA form, the CDR3 reads TGTGCCAGCAGCCCATCCGGGACTAGCGGCTCCTACGAGCAGTACTTC. This encodes CASSPSGTSGSYEQYF.

The chain recombines TRBV27 with TRBJ2-1; 11 bases line up with TRBD2. V lost 5 bases to trimming and J lost 4 bases; unmatched junction nucleotides: 7. CDR3 length equals 16 residues. Germline assignment: CDR1 MNHEY and CDR2 SMNVEV (reference sequence). CDR3 DNA: TGTGCCAGCAGTAGCACTAGCGGGAGATCTTACAATGAGCAGTTCTTC. Protein: CASSSTSGRSYNEQFF.

The chain links TRBV15 to TRBJ1-5, with 7 bases fitting TRBD1. The CDR3 length is 15 residues. The germline V gene encodes CDR1 LNHNV and CDR2 YYDKDF (reference sequence). Trimming at V came to 2 bases and at J to 4 bases, leaving 5 bases not matched to a gene. The CDR3 bases are TGTGCCACCAGCAGAAAAGGACAGGAGAATCAGCCCCAGCATTTT. Its protein is CATSRKGQENQPQHF.

This clone was counted once. The chain uses TRBV13 and TRBJ2-3; D remains unclear. Trimming took off 5 bases at V and 6 bases at J, with 12 bases between the two ends. Germline-derived CDR1 and CDR2 are PRHDT and FYEKMQ (reference sequence). The CDR3 length is 13 residues. Written as DNA, the CDR3 is TGTGCCAGCAGCCCACCCCTGAGGGATACGCAGTATTTT. It codes for CASSPPLRDTQYF. Full variable domain (remainder filled in from reference TRBV13 and TRBJ2-3): AAGVIQSPRHLIKEKRETATLKCYPIPRHDTVYWYQQGPGQDPQFLISFYEKMQSDKGSIPDRFSAQQFSDYHSELNMSSLELGDSALYFCASSPPLRDTQYFGPGTRLTVL.

The chain has TRBV27 and TRBJ2-1; 9 bases match TRBD2. Trimming removed 7 bases from V and 4 bases from J; junction bases left unmatched: 8. Germline values: CDR1 MNHEY, CDR2 SMNVEV (reference sequence). The CDR3 length is 15 residues. The DNA for the CDR3 is TGTGCCAGCATTCCCCGACTAGCGGATTACAATGAGCAGTTCTTC. Residues: CASIPRLADYNEQFF.

In its sample, this clone was seen a few times. The CDR3 loop is CASFRGGGQKETQYF. The CDR3, as DNA: TGTGCCAGCTTCCGAGGAGGTGGACAGAAAGAGACCCAGTACTTC. This chain joins TRBV18 and TRBJ2-5; D is perhaps TRBD1 (6 bases). V shed 7 bases and J shed 3 bases, with 18 bases lying between them. Germline-derived CDR1 and CDR2 are KGHSH and LQKENI. The CDR3 contains 15 residues.

This rearrangement joins TRBV6-6 to TRBJ2-4; TRBD2 might be the D (8 bases). Germline lookup yields CDR1 MNHNY and CDR2 SVGAGI (reference sequence). Trimming shortened V by 4 bases and J by 8 bases, and 21 bases separated the two germline ends. The CDR3 sequence is 16 residues long. DNA of the CDR3: TGTGCCAGCAGTTCCCACCAAAGTAGCGGGACAGACATTCAGTACTTC. It translates to CASSSHQSSGTDIQYF.

The CDR3 nucleotides are TGTGCCAGCAGCGTAGTCGACTCGATAAAGCTGTTGGGGAGCTCTGGAAACACCATATATTTT. It encodes CASSVVDSIKLLGSSGNTIYF. This rearrangement joins TRBV9 to TRBJ1-3, with D unresolved. Germline lookup yields CDR1 SGDLS and CDR2 YYNGEE. The CDR3 length is 21 residues. Trimming stripped 0 bases from V and 0 bases from J, with 25 bases between.

This clone showed up just once. The chain recombines TRBV6-6 with TRBJ2-7, with D possibly TRBD1 on 6 matching bases. Trimming took 2 bases from V and 0 from J, leaving 14 bases between them. Germline CDR1 MNHNY, CDR2 SVGAGI (reference sequence). This CDR3 region has 16 residues. The chain's CDR3 is CASSYDGQFSSYEQYF. For the CDR3, the DNA is TGTGCCAGCAGTTACGATGGACAGTTTTCCTCCTACGAGCAGTACTTC.

The chain combines TRBV28 with TRBJ1-6; tentatively, D is TRBD1 (6 bases). The CDR3 is made up of 16 amino acids. The V gene lost 6 bases and the J gene lost 9 bases, with 21 bases spanning the gap. Germline CDR1 reads MDHEN; CDR2 reads SYDVKM. In DNA, the CDR3 is TGTGCCAGCAGCCCTAGGACAGTAAAGTTCCCTTCACCCCTCCACTTT. Translating gives CASSPRTVKFPSPLHF.

The chain joins TRBV27 to TRBJ2-1; 11 bases are a match to TRBD2. Looked up from germline, CDR1 is MNHEY and CDR2 is SMNVEV (reference sequence). J lost 5 bases, V lost 7 bases, and 4 bases had no gene match. The CDR3 totals 14 residues. The CDR3 DNA follows: TGTGCCAGCACAGGGACTAGCGGTCACAATGAGCAGTTCTTC. Translation gives CASTGTSGHNEQFF.

This clone was detected once. This chain joins TRBV2 and TRBJ2-4; 10 bases fit TRBD1. CDR3 size: 12 residues. V trimming: 8 bases; J trimming: 6 bases; junction bases outside the gene matches: 1. Looked up from germline, CDR1 is SNHLY and CDR2 is FYNNEI. DNA of the CDR3: TGTGCCAGCCGGACAGGGGGAAACATTCAGTACTTC. Translated: CASRTGGNIQYF.

This rearrangement joins TRBV6-5 to TRBJ2-7, with 8 bases lining up with TRBD1. The ends lost 3 bases at V and 5 bases at J; junction bases unmatched: 6. CDR1 is MNHEY, CDR2 SVGAGI, per germline. The CDR3 has 14 residues. The CDR3 nucleotides are TGTGCCAGCAGTTATCTACAGGGGGTCGACGAGCAGTACTTC. Amino acid sequence: CASSYLQGVDEQYF.

The chain joins TRBV7-3 to TRBJ1-1, with D unresolved. The CDR3 is made up of 13 amino acids. Between the trimmed V and J ends, which lost 3 bases and 3 bases, there was a span of 8 bases. Per germline, CDR1 SGHTA and CDR2 FQGTGA. CDR3: CASSFREDTEAFF. The CDR3 nucleotides are TGTGCCAGCAGCTTCCGGGAGGACACTGAAGCTTTCTTT.

The genes are TRBV4-1 and TRBJ1-5; D remains unclear. The CDR3 loop spans 16 amino acids. The germline gives CDR1 MGHRA, CDR2 YSYEKL. V dropped 0 bases and J dropped 2 bases, with 11 bases sitting between them. The CDR3 region has the DNA TGCGCCAGCAGCCAAGAGGAACCCCGGGGCAATCAGCCCCAGCATTTT. Its translation is CASSQEEPRGNQPQHF.

The chain couples TRBV2 to TRBJ1-2, with unresolved D. V lost 1 base and J 6 bases, leaving 12 bases between the germline ends. The length of the CDR3 is 14 residues. CDR1 is SNHLY and CDR2 is FYNNEI in the germline V gene. The CDR3 coding sequence is TGTGCCAGCAGTGAAGTGCTTAGAGTCGATGGCTACACCTTC. Its translation: CASSEVLRVDGYTF.

The V gene is TRBV5-4, the J gene TRBJ2-5; 9 nucleotides agree with TRBD2. CDR1 SGHNT and CDR2 YYREEE come from the germline V gene (reference sequence). The CDR3 length is 15 residues. The ends lost 3 bases at V and 5 bases at J; junction bases unmatched: 8. CDR3 residues: CASSSSGMFGETQYF. Here the CDR3 DNA reads TGTGCCAGCAGCTCTAGCGGGATGTTCGGGGAGACCCAGTACTTC.

The genes are TRBV28 and TRBJ1-4; D not certain. The germline V and J ends were trimmed by 4 bases and 0 bases, with 12 bases remaining between them. Per germline, CDR1 MDHEN and CDR2 SYDVKM. This CDR3 comprises 16 residues. The CDR3 DNA is TGTGCCAGCAGTTCCTATCGAGGTGCAACTAATGAAAAACTGTTTTTT. This codes for CASSSYRGATNEKLFF.